Sequencing of this T cell receptor (beta chain) was carried out in a study of vaccination and CD4 T cells after COVID-19. Across the whole study: Six males and four females, two of them Hispanic, were enrolled as convalescents.

Details on this clonotype: Its target is unknown.

Regarding the study as a whole: The study examined relatively few convalescent patients and included no early post-infection timepoints.

Germline lookup yields CDR1 KGHSH and CDR2 LQKENI. The CDR3 is made up of 12 amino acids. V was trimmed by 3 bases and J by 4 bases, leaving 5 bases between them. Oncomine TCR Beta short-read sequencing was applied to DNA from cultured CD4+ T cells. TCRdb reanalysed the PCR reads using MiXCR and keeps one entry per CDR3 protein. This sample carries about 13,000 distinct CDR3 sequences, 50% to 65% of them seen once, and the ten largest clones take 12%. Described treatment: roughly 10-day PBMC culture with coronavirus spike peptide pools or control peptides (ViraFEST assay). The sequence was collected from a human donor who had recovered from COVID-19. The specimen sequenced was CD4+ T cells from blood, cultured in vitro. The J gene is TRBJ2-3, the V gene TRBV18, with no clear D. This CDR3 is CASSPLADTQYF. CDR3 nucleotide sequence: TGTGCCAGCTCACCCCTAGCAGATACGCAGTATTTT.